The 24 T cell receptor beta chains below all came from one sample that was sequenced in a study of blood T cell repertoires in COVID-19. TCRdb's copy holds only in-frame clones and misses some; the assay was immunoSEQ multiplex PCR. The data show fewer than 250,000 clones, roughly 86% seen once. Sequences were obtained from peripheral blood. These TCRs come from a man over 45 with acute or convalescent COVID-19.

The chain recombines TRBV29-1 with TRBJ2-3; D may be TRBD2 (7 bases). The length of the CDR3 is 17 residues. With 2 bases removed from V and 6 bases from J, the gap between germline ends came to 24 bases. Looked up from germline, CDR1 is SQVTM and CDR2 is ANQGSEA. The CDR3 DNA reads as TGCAGCGTTGAACTAACTTGGGGGCGGGGGAGGCTGGATACGCAGTATTTT. It yields the protein CSVELTWGRGRLDTQYF.

The V gene is TRBV6-4, the J gene TRBJ2-1, with 9 nucleotides matching TRBD2. J lost 5 bases, V lost 6 bases, and 20 bases had no gene match. The CDR3 contains 19 residues. CDR1 and CDR2 (germline): MRHNA, SNTAGT. CDR3 loop: CASRKSGGSADIKHNEQFF. DNA for the CDR3: TGTGCCAGCAGGAAGAGCGGGGGGTCGGCCGACATAAAGCACAATGAGCAGTTCTTC.

The rearrangement links TRBV13 to TRBJ1-5; no definite D call. Germline CDR1 is PRHDT and CDR2 is FYEKMQ (reference sequence). V was trimmed by 5 bases and J by 2 bases, leaving 7 bases between them. The CDR3 runs 13 residues. DNA for the CDR3: TGTGCCAGCAGCCCAGGCCGCAATCAGCCCCAGCATTTT. It is translated as CASSPGRNQPQHF. The full variable domain, its missing parts supplied by reference TRBV13 and TRBJ1-5, is AAGVIQSPRHLIKEKRETATLKCYPIPRHDTVYWYQQGPGQDPQFLISFYEKMQSDKGSIPDRFSAQQFSDYHSELNMSSLELGDSALYFCASSPGRNQPQHFGDGTRLSIL.

CDR3 DNA sequence: TGTGCCAGCAGTTTTCGAGGCAACGTAGATCCGGATGGCTACACCTTC. This sequence encodes CASSFRGNVDPDGYTF. The V and J genes are TRBV6-5 and TRBJ1-2; D uncertain. V lost 4 bases to trimming and J lost 6 bases, with 21 bases between them. Germline CDR1 MNHEY, CDR2 SVGAGI. CDR3 length: 16 residues.

The chain recombines TRBV4-1 with TRBJ2-1, with a weak D call TRBD2 (7 bases). The CDR3 spans 17 residues. With 0 bases removed from V and 2 bases from J, the gap between germline ends came to 14 bases. Germline values: CDR1 MGHRA, CDR2 YSYEKL. The CDR3, as DNA: TGCGCCAGCAGCCAAGATCAAGGCGGGGGCCCCTACAATGAGCAGTTCTTC. Protein product: CASSQDQGGGPYNEQFF.

CDR3 sequence: CASSLADRSSSYEQYF. DNA for the CDR3: TGCGCCAGCAGCTTGGCCGACAGGTCTAGCTCCTACGAGCAGTACTTC. The chain has TRBV5-1 and TRBJ2-7; D perhaps matches TRBD1 (6 bases). Germline assignment: CDR1 SGHRS and CDR2 YFSETQ. V was pared by 0 bases and J by 0 bases, with 13 bases between. This CDR3 has 16 amino acids.

The V gene is TRBV3-1 (or the pseudogene TRBV3-2), the J gene TRBJ1-1; 7 positions match TRBD1. This CDR3 has 14 amino acids. J lost 0 bases, V lost 7 bases, and 5 bases had no gene match. CDR1 LGHDT and CDR2 YNNKEL come from the germline V gene (reference sequence). CDR3 loop: CASTQGQMNTEAFF. The CDR3 nucleotides are TGTGCCAGCACCCAGGGACAGATGAACACTGAAGCTTTCTTT.

This rearrangement joins TRBV11-3 to TRBJ2-5; possibly TRBD1 for D (5 bases). V dropped 3 bases and J dropped 5 bases, with 16 bases sitting between them. The CDR3 loop spans 15 amino acids. Germline values: CDR1 SGHNT, CDR2 YENEEA. CDR3 DNA: TGTGCCAGCAGCTTGTCAGGGTTGATCGGGGAGACCCAGTACTTC. Protein sequence: CASSLSGLIGETQYF.

The gene calls are TRBV30 and TRBJ2-1, with 14 positions matching TRBD2. CDR3 size: 14 residues. The V gene end was trimmed by 3 bases and the J gene end by 9 bases; junction bases not matched to a gene: 4. Germline assignment: CDR1 GTSNPN and CDR2 SVGIG (reference sequence). CDR3: CAWRGLAGVGEQFF. The CDR3 DNA follows: TGTGCCTGGAGGGGACTAGCGGGAGTTGGTGAGCAGTTCTTC.

The V gene is TRBV10-3, the J gene TRBJ1-4; 8 bases fit TRBD1. The V gene's germline CDR1 is ENHRY and CDR2 SYGVKD. J gave up 3 bases and V 10 bases, and 4 bases lay outside the gene matches. The CDR3 contains 13 residues. CDR3 sequence reads: CATQGAPNEKLFF. CDR3 sequence (DNA): TGTGCCACCCAGGGGGCCCCTAATGAAAAACTGTTTTTT.

This rearrangement joins TRBV11-2 to TRBJ2-2; perhaps TRBD1 as D (6 bases). Deletions cut 3 bases from V and 5 bases from J, with 13 bases between. Germline V lookup: CDR1 SGHAT, CDR2 FQNNGV. The CDR3 has 15 amino acids. CDR3 in DNA: TGTGCCAGCAGCTTGGGCTCGCAGGGGACCGGGGAGCTGTTTTTT. Residues: CASSLGSQGTGELFF.

V is TRBV14 and J is TRBJ2-3, with 10 bases lining up with TRBD2. The CDR3 is 17 amino acids. Trimming cost V 1 base and J 8 bases; bases outside gene matches: 12. The germline CDR1 and CDR2 sequences are SGHDN and FVKESK. CDR3 loop: CASSQAFGGGTSATQYF. CDR3 nucleotides: TGTGCCAGCAGCCAAGCCTTTGGCGGCGGGACTAGCGCTACGCAGTATTTT. Combining the CDR3 with reference TRBV14 and TRBJ2-3 gives the whole variable domain EAGVTQFPSHSVIEKGQTVTLRCDPISGHDNLYWYRRVMGKEIKFLLHFVKESKQDESGMPNNRFLAERTGGTYSTLKVQPAELEDSGVYFCASSQAFGGGTSATQYFGPGTRLTVL.

V and J are TRBV18 and TRBJ2-3; tentatively, D is TRBD2 (6 bases). Germline CDR1 and CDR2: KGHSH and LQKENI. The CDR3 extends over 15 amino acids. V was cut by 2 bases and J by 0 bases, with 9 bases left in between. The CDR3 loop is CASSPRRDSTDTQYF. CDR3 nucleotide sequence: TGTGCCAGCTCACCAAGGCGGGATAGCACAGATACGCAGTATTTT.

The genes are TRBV27 and TRBJ2-2, with D unclear. V was trimmed by 3 bases and J by 0 bases, leaving 8 bases between them. The germline V gene has CDR1 MNHEY and CDR2 SMNVEV (reference sequence). The CDR3 totals 15 residues. For the CDR3, the DNA is TGTGCCAGCAGTTTGAAGACTCCGAACACCGGGGAGCTGTTTTTT. It encodes CASSLKTPNTGELFF.

The V and J genes are TRBV9 and TRBJ1-2, with D tentatively TRBD1 (6 bases). The germline V gene has CDR1 SGDLS and CDR2 YYNGEE. The CDR3 sequence is 15 residues long. V lost 0 bases, J lost 2 bases, and 11 bases lay in between. CDR3 residues: CASSVALGQNYGYTF. As DNA, the CDR3 is TGTGCCAGCAGCGTAGCTTTAGGACAGAACTATGGCTACACCTTC.

The chain combines TRBV14 with TRBJ2-2; TRBD2 agrees at 8 bases. The ends lost 0 bases at V and 4 bases at J; junction bases unmatched: 10. Germline lookup yields CDR1 SGHDN and CDR2 FVKESK. There are 18 residues in the CDR3. CDR3 protein: CASSQEVGSGGSTGELFF. The CDR3 DNA reads TGTGCCAGCAGCCAAGAAGTAGGAAGCGGGGGATCCACCGGGGAGCTGTTTTTT.

This sequence joins TRBV11-3 and TRBJ2-7; 7 bases fit TRBD1. Trimming removed 5 bases from V and 3 bases from J; junction bases left unmatched: 7. The CDR3 has 14 residues. The V gene's germline CDR1 is SGHNT and CDR2 YENEEA. In DNA form, the CDR3 reads TGTGCCAGCAGCGGACACAGGGGTAACTACGAGCAGTACTTC. As protein: CASSGHRGNYEQYF.

The rearrangement joins TRBV27 to TRBJ1-2; 8 positions agree with TRBD1. Germline loops: CDR1 MNHEY, CDR2 SMNVEV (reference sequence). This CDR3 has 14 amino acids. The trim removed 2 bases at V and 4 bases at J, leaving 3 bases unmatched. In DNA form, the CDR3 reads TGTGCCAGCAGTTTAGGACAGGGCGGCTATGGCTACACCTTC. It codes for CASSLGQGGYGYTF.

The chain couples TRBV2 to TRBJ1-5; D is undetermined. The CDR3 covers 13 residues. Germline CDR1 SNHLY, CDR2 FYNNEI. The V end lost 2 bases, the J end lost 4 bases, and 6 bases lay between the germline ends. The CDR3 DNA is TGTGCCAGCAGTGAACGCAGTAATCAGCCCCAGCATTTT. Protein product: CASSERSNQPQHF. Using reference TRBV2 and TRBJ1-5 for the parts outside the CDR3, the full variable domain is EPEVTQTPSHQVTQMGQEVILRCVPISNHLYFYWYRQILGQKVEFLVSFYNNEISEKSEIFDDQFSVERPDGSNFTLKIRSTKLEDSAMYFCASSERSNQPQHFGDGTRLSIL.

The rearrangement joins TRBV19 to TRBJ1-4, with 7 bases aligning to TRBD1. The CDR3 has 14 amino acids. Germline V gives CDR1 LNHDA, CDR2 SQIVND (reference sequence). V shed 6 bases, J shed 4 bases, and the junction held 5 bases outside the gene matches. The CDR3 region is CASSHRGINEKLFF. CDR3 DNA: TGTGCCAGTAGCCACAGGGGAATTAATGAAAAACTGTTTTTT.

V usage is TRBV30 and J usage is TRBJ1-5; D not resolved. Trimming left V 1 base short and J 11 bases short, with 12 bases between. The germline CDR1 and CDR2 sequences are GTSNPN and SVGIG (reference sequence). CDR3 length: 12 amino acids. The CDR3 is CAWSDSLLTQHF. In DNA, the CDR3 is TGTGCCTGGAGTGACTCCCTTTTGACCCAGCATTTT.

The gene calls are TRBV5-6 and TRBJ1-1, with 7 bases aligning to TRBD1. This CDR3 has 13 residues. The V gene end was trimmed by 2 bases and the J gene end by 6 bases; junction bases not matched to a gene: 4. Germline lookup yields CDR1 SGHDT and CDR2 YYEEEE. CDR3 DNA: TGTGCCAGCAGCTTCGGCGGGACAGCTGAAGCTTTCTTT. Amino acid sequence: CASSFGGTAEAFF. Filled out from reference TRBV5-6 and TRBJ1-1, the complete variable domain reads DAGVTQSPTHLIKTRGQQVTLRCSPKSGHDTVSWYQQALGQGPQFIFQYYEEEERQRGNFPDRFSGHQFPNYSSELNVNALLLGDSALYLCASSFGGTAEAFFGQGTRLTVV.

V and J are TRBV3-1 (or the pseudogene TRBV3-2) and TRBJ1-2; D might be TRBD1 (5 bases). The ends were cut back, 4 bases at V and 7 bases at J, with 16 bases in the middle. The CDR3 is made up of 14 amino acids. Germline values: CDR1 LGHDT, CDR2 YNNKEL (reference sequence). CDR3 loop: CASSPWDYGSGYTF. The CDR3 DNA sequence: TGTGCCAGCAGCCCATGGGACTATGGCTCTGGCTACACCTTC.

The chain joins TRBV18 to TRBJ2-5, with TRBD2 matching over 14 bases. CDR3 size: 16 residues. The germline V gene has CDR1 KGHSH and CDR2 LQKENI. J gave up 3 bases and V 2 bases, and 2 bases lay outside the gene matches. DNA of the CDR3: TGTGCCAGCTCACCAGGGACTAGCGGGGGAGAAGAGACCCAGTACTTC. Its translation is CASSPGTSGGEETQYF.